This T cell receptor (beta chain) was captured by sequencing in a study of T-cell memory formation after mild COVID-19 listed by TCRdb under 2021. General notes on the study: TCR sequence clusters from the two donors were found to be largely donor specific. T-cell clones expanding and contracting after mild COVID-19 in two donors were tracked by longitudinal TCRalpha and TCRbeta repertoire sequencing. Two young, previously healthy adult volunteers, one female and one male, were included in the cohort. Study-wide findings and limitations: Some responding clones were detected in pre-infection memory, suggesting pre-existing cross-reactive memory T cells joined the SARS-CoV-2 response. Contracting CD4+ clones appeared mostly in the CM and EM memory subsets, whereas CD8+ clones were enriched in EMRA. Whether the second-wave clones peaking on day 37 were SARS-CoV-2 specific was not confirmed. The study included only a couple of mild cases, and larger cohorts that include severe cases with pre-infection samples were judged to be necessary. Clones contracting from day 15 to 85 had balanced CD4/CD8 phenotypes, while a second wave expanding from day 15 to 37 was biased towards CD4+.

The data were produced on an Illumina NovaSeq 6000. TCRalpha and TCRbeta cDNA libraries were built by 5'RACE with constant-segment primers, adding sample barcodes and unique molecular identifiers. Trizol reagent was used to extract RNA from every sample. Library amplification was performed in two PCR steps, and a second sample barcode and Illumina TruSeq adapters were introduced in the second step. Libraries were sequenced on an Illumina NovaSeq with 2 x 150 bp paired-end reads. The source study handled its data this way. With migec v1.2.7, reads were demultiplexed and then collapsed into UMI-guided consensus sequences. Using mixcr v2.1.11, UMI consensuses were aligned to TRA and TRB V and J templates and then assembled into clonotypes. Clonotypes were classified as expanded or contracted when called significant by both edgeR and NoisET, with noise models trained on biological replicates. For edgeR calls, a false discovery rate-adjusted p below 0.01 and a log2 fold-change threshold of 1 were applied. As an exploratory analysis of dynamics, PCA with hierarchical clustering was applied to max-normalized trajectories of the 1000 most abundant clonotypes. The CD4 or CD8 phenotype of responding clones was assigned using the separately sequenced CD4+ and CD8+ repertoires. The public reads were run again by TCRdb, first through fastp at Q25 and then through MiXCR, and only productive beta chains were kept. Here each entry gathers all rows of one CDR3 protein and keeps the most common genes and DNA. The V and J calls and clone size come from TCRdb's table, not from the authors' own analysis. Within this sample are under 300,000 distinct CDR3 sequences, with about a sixth of them counted one time only. Of the sample, around 3.8% is held by the ten largest clones.

Counted from cysteine to phenylalanine, this CDR3 has 14 amino acids. Only the CDR3 DNA stays, 42 bases, in frame from base 1. Trimming costs V 1 base and J 5 bases, and their ends lie 8 bases apart. CDR1 and CDR2, per the germline V gene (reference sequence), are MNHNY and SVGAGI. This clonotype was recorded a few times. Its antigen is unknown. The sample holds no much larger clone one base away, and base qualities are not on file. Ficoll-Paque density gradient centrifugation was the method used to isolate PBMCs. The V and J segments used are TRBV6-6 and TRBJ1-4, with the D segment identity uncertain. The sample was PBMCs or a T cell subset sorted from them (not recorded which). The TCR comes from a man aged 18 to 29 who had mild COVID-19 (a few samples of this study predate the infection). The sample titles of this study are shuffled in the database, so cell type and time point are left out; the donor was told from shared clones. The CDR3 is CASSYFDTNEKLFF. The sequenced DNA: TGTGCCAGCAGTTACTTCGACACCAATGAAAAACTGTTTTTT.